The clone carrying this T cell receptor beta chain is a singleton in its sample. Antigen: not known. The assay was immunoSEQ multiplex PCR, and TCRdb's table has in-frame clones only and misses some. This sample has about 100,000 clones, with roughly 87% found just once. The CDR3 is 15 residues long. Losses at the gene ends were 6 bases for V and 1 base for J; bases not matched to a gene: 5. Per the germline V gene, CDR1 is MNHNY and CDR2 is SVGAGI (reference sequence). These data belong to a study of graft-versus-host responses after intestinal transplantation. About the study: Each patient got anti-thymocyte globulin induction, then tacrolimus and steroids for around three years.

The material was unstimulated CD4+ T cells sorted from spleen or lymph node cells, obtained before transplant. V gene TRBV6-6 combines with J gene TRBJ2-3, with 9 bases matching TRBD1. The clonotype was recovered from a human donor who was the organ donor for an intestinal transplant. DNA for the CDR3: TGTGCCAGCAGCCAAGACAGGGGGGGCACAGATACGCAGTATTTT. Its translation: CASSQDRGGTDTQYF.